This T cell receptor (beta chain) emerged from a study of blood T cell repertoires in COVID-19. The repertoire was sequenced with immunoSEQ multiplex PCR; TCRdb's copy has only in-frame clones and lacks some. The data hold 200,000 to 250,000 clones, with approximately 80% observed a single time. The V end was cut by 8 bases, the J end by 8 bases, with 12 bases between. The CDR3 is 11 amino acids. Germline CDR1 is MDHEN and CDR2 is SYDVKM. This sequence was found in a young man with active or convalescent COVID-19. Sequencing used peripheral blood. The chain uses TRBV28 and TRBJ1-2; D gene unclear. The CDR3 protein is CASQASRGYTF. Here the CDR3 DNA reads TGTGCCAGCCAGGCCTCGCGAGGCTACACCTTC.